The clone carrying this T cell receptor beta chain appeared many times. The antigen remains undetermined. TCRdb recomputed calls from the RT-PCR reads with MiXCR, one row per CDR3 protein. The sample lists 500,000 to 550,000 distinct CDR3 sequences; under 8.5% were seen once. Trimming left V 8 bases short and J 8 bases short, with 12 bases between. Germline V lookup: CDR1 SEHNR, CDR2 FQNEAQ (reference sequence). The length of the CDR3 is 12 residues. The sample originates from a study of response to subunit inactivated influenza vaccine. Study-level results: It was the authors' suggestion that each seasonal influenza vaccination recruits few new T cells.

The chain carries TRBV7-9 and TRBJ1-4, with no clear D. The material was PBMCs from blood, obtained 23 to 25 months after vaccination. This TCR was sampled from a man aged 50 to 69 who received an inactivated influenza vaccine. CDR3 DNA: TGTGCCAGCGAGATGAACGAGGAAAAACTGTTTTTT. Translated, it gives CASEMNEEKLFF.